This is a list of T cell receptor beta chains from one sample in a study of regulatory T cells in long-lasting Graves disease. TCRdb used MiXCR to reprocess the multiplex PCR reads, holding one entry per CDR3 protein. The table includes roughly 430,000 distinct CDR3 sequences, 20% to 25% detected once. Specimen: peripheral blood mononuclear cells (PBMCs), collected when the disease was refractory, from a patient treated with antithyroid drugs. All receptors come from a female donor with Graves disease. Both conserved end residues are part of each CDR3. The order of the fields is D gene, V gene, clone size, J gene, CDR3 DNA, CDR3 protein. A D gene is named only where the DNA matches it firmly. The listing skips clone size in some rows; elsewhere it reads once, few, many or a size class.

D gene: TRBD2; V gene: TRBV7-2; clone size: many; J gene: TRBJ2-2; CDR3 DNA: TGTGCCAGCATCAGAAGCGGGAGTAGTACCGGGGAGCTGTTTTTT; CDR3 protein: CASIRSGSSTGELFF
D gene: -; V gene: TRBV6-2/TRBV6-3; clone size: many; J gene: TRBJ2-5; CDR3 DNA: TGTGCCAGCAGTGAAGGGGCAGGAGGGCGGGGAGAGACCCAGTACTTC; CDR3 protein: CASSEGAGGRGETQYF
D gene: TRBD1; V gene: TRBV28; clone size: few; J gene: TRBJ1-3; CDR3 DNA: TGTGCCAGCAGTAGTACCGGGACAGGGTTAAACACCATATATTTT; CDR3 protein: CASSSTGTGLNTIYF
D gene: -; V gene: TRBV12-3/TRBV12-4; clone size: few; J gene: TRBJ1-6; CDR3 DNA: TGTGCCAGCAGTTTAGATGACCTCCATCCCCTCCACTTT; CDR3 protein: CASSLDDLHPLHF
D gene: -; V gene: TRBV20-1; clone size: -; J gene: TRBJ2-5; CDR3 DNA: TGCAGTGCTTGGGACGGCGGGAAGACCCAGTACTTC; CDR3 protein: CSAWDGGKTQYF
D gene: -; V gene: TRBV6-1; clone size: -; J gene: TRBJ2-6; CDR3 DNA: TGTGCCAGCAGTGAAGTTATTAAGGACAGCTCTGGGGCCAACGTCCTGACTTTC; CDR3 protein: CASSEVIKDSSGANVLTF
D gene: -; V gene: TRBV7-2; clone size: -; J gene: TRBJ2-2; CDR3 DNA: TGTGCCAGCAGCCCGCCGCCGGGGCCCCTCGGGAACACCGGGGAGCTGTTTTTT; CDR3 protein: CASSPPPGPLGNTGELFF
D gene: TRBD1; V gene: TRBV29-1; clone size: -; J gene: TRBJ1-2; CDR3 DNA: TGCAGCGTCGGCGGGACAGGGGGCGATGGCTATGGCTACACCTTC; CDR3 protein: CSVGGTGGDGYGYTF
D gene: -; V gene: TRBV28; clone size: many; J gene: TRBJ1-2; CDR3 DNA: -; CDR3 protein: CASSFLETSEGYTF
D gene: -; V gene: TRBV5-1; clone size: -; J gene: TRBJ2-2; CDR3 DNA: TGCGCCAGTAAGGACGGGAACACCGGGGAGCTGTTTTTT; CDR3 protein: CASKDGNTGELFF
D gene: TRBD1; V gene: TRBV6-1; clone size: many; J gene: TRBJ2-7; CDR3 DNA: TGTGCCAGCAGAGAGAGGGAAGGGACAGCGCTTCACGAGGGGGAGAGCCACGAGCAGTACTTC; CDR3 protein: CASREREGTALHEGESHEQYF
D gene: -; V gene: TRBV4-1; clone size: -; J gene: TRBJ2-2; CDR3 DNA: TGCGCCAGCAGCCAAGGGGTGGGCACCGGGGAGCTGTTTTTT; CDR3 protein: CASSQGVGTGELFF
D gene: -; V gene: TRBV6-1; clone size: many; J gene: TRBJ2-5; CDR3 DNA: TGTGCCAGCAGTGCGCCGTCGGGTCCAAGGAGGGAGACCCAGTACTTC; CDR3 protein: CASSAPSGPRRETQYF
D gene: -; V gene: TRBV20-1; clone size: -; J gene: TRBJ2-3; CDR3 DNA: TGCAGTGGTGAGATTACAGATACGCAGTATTTT; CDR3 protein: CSGEITDTQYF
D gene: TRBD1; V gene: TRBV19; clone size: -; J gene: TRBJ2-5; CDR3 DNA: TGTGCCAGTAGTACCCGGGACAGGGGAAACCAAGAGACCCAGTACTTC; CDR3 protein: CASSTRDRGNQETQYF
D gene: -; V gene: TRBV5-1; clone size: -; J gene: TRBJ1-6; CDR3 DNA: TGCGCCAGCAGCTTGGGGTATGGGGACCCATCACCCCTCCACTTT; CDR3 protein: CASSLGYGDPSPLHF
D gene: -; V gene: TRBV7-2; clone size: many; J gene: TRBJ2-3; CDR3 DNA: TGTGCCAGCAGCCCGGGACCTCTCACAGATACGCAGTATTTT; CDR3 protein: CASSPGPLTDTQYF
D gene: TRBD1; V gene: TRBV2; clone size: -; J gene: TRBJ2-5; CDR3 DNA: TGTGCCAGCAGTGTCCCAGGGGGCGGGGAGACCCAGTACTTC; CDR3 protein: CASSVPGGGETQYF
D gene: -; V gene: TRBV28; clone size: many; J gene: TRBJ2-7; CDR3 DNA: TGTGCCAGCAGCCCCAGAGGGAGCCACTCCTACGAGCAGTACTTC; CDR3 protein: CASSPRGSHSYEQYF
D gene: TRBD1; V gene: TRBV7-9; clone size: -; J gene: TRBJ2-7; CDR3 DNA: TGTGCCAGCAGCTGGACAGGGCAGACCTACGAGCAGTACTTC; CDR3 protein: CASSWTGQTYEQYF
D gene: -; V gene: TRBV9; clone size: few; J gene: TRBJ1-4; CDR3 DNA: TGTGCCAGCAGCTCAGCGGGGGGGACTAATGAAAAACTGTTTTTT; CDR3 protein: CASSSAGGTNEKLFF
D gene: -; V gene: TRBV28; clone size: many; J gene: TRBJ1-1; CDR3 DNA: TGTGCCAGCAGTTTATTCGCAGGTAACACTGAAGCTTTCTTT; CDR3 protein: CASSLFAGNTEAFF
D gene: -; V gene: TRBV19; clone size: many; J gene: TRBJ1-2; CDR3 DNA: TGTGCCAGTAGTATGTTGCAGAACTATGGCTACACCTTC; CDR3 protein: CASSMLQNYGYTF
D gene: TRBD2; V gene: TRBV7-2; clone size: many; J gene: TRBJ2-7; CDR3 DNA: TGTGCCAGCAGCTTGGATCTAGCGGGAGGGGAATACGAGCAGTACTTC; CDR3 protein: CASSLDLAGGEYEQYF
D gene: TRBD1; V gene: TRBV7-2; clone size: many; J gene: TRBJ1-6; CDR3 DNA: TGTGCCAGCAGCGAAAGGACAGGGAATTTACCCCTCCACTTT; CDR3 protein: CASSERTGNLPLHF
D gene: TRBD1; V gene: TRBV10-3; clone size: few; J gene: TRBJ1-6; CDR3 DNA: TGTGCCACTCAGGGGGATAATTCACCCCTCCACTTT; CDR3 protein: CATQGDNSPLHF
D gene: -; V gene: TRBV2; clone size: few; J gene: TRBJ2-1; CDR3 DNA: TGTGCCAGCAGGGGTGGGACGAAACCGAATGAGCAGTTCTTC; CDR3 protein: CASRGGTKPNEQFF
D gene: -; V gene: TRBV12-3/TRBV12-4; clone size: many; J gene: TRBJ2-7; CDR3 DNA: TGTGCCAGCAGTCTAATACACCCGGACGTAACCTACGAGCAGTACTTC; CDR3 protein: CASSLIHPDVTYEQYF
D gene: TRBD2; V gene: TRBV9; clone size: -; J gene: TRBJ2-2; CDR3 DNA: TGTGCCAGCAGCGGAGGGACTAGCGGGAGGGCCGGCTGGACCGGGGAGCTGTTTTTT; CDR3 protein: CASSGGTSGRAGWTGELFF
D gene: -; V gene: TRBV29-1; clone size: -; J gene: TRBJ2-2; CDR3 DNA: TGCAGCGCTGGAGACACCGGGGAGCTGTTTTTT; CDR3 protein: CSAGDTGELFF
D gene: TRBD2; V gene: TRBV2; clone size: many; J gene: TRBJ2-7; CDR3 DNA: TGTGCCAGCAAGGGGGTAGCGGGAGGACTCTTCTACGAGCAGTACTTC; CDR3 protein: CASKGVAGGLFYEQYF
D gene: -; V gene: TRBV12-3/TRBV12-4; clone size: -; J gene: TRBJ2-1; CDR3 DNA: TGTGCCAGCAGTCTGGGGGCTGGTCGGAGCTCCTACAATGAGCAGTTCTTC; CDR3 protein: CASSLGAGRSSYNEQFF
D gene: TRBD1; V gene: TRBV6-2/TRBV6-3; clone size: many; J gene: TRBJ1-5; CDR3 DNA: TGTGCCAGCAGTCTCTCGACAGGGGTGGGGTTTTTTCAGCCCCAGCATTTT; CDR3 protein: CASSLSTGVGFFQPQHF
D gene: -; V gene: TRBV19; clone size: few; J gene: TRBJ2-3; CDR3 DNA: TGTGCCAGTACAGGGGCTAGCACAGATACGCAGTATTTT; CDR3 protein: CASTGASTDTQYF
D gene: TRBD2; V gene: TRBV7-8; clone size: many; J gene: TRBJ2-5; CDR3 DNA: TGTGCCAGCAGCTTCGGACTAGCGGGAGACTTCCGGGAGACCCAGTACTTC; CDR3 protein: CASSFGLAGDFRETQYF
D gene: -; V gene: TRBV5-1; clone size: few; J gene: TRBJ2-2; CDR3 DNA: TGCGCCAGCAGCCCGGACTATCCCTCGGGCACCGGGGAGCTGTTTTTT; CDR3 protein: CASSPDYPSGTGELFF
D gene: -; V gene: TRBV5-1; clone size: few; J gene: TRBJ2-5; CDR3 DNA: TGCGCCAGCAGCTTGAGAAGTTCAAGCTCCCAAGAGACCCAGTACTTC; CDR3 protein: CASSLRSSSSQETQYF
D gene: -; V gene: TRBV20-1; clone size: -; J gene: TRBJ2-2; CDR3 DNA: TGCAGTGCTAGCTCGGAGTTGGCCACCGGGGAGCTGTTTTTT; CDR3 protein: CSASSELATGELFF
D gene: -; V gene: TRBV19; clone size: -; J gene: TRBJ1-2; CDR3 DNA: TGTGCCAGTAGTGATGGACAGCTTAACTATGGCTACACCTTC; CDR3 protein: CASSDGQLNYGYTF
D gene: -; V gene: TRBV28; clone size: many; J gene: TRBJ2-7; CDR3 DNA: TGTGCCAGCAATCCGCAGGGGACCTCCTACGAGCAGTACTTC; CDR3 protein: CASNPQGTSYEQYF
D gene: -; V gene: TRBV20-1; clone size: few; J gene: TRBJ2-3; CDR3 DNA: TGCAGTACCCAGGGAGGCACAGATACGCAGTATTTT; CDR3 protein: CSTQGGTDTQYF
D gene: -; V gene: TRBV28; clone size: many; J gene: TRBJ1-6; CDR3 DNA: TGTGCCAGCAGTTTAGGGGTAAATTCACCCCTCCACTTT; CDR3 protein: CASSLGVNSPLHF